This is a list of T cell receptor beta chains from one sample in a study of cytomegalovirus exposure and HLA in healthy donors. Clones were sequenced by immunoSEQ multiplex PCR, and TCRdb holds only the in-frame ones, with some missing. The sample has some 84,000 clones. The sequencing sample was made of PBMCs. These receptors came from a man between 45 and 60 years old in good health and CMV-seronegative. CDR3s include the opening cysteine and the closing phenylalanine or tryptophan. D genes are given only for firm matches.

j_call d_call v_call cdr3_aa
TRBJ1-1 - TRBV5-6 CASSLGSEAFF
TRBJ2-7 - TRBV27 CASSLGLEQYF
TRBJ1-1 TRBD1 TRBV4-2 CASSDRVSTEAFF
TRBJ2-1 - TRBV9 CASSVGLYDEQFF
TRBJ1-1 - TRBV7-9 CASSRPPTGNTEAFF
TRBJ2-5 - TRBV27 CASSLWPQETQYF
TRBJ2-7 - TRBV11-2 CASSFDSVYEQYF
TRBJ1-1 TRBD1 TRBV25-1 CASSEYRGLGNTEAFF
TRBJ1-5 TRBD1 TRBV7-8 CASSLRSGGNNQPQHF
TRBJ1-5 - TRBV18 CASSPTAYSNQPQHF
TRBJ2-1 TRBD2 TRBV28 CATTSGGAYNEQFF
TRBJ1-2 TRBD1 TRBV28 CASSLRDRVDGYTF
TRBJ1-1 - TRBV4-3 CASSQDSGRNTEAFF
TRBJ1-6 - TRBV2 CASSSEGNSPLHF
TRBJ2-7 TRBD2 TRBV5-1 CASSSHSLRGDWYEQYF
TRBJ1-2 - TRBV5-6 CASSLPGNYGYTF
TRBJ2-7 TRBD2 TRBV7-2 CASSRNLAEPSPYEQYF
TRBJ2-1 - TRBV7-9 CASSQPGSTEQFF
TRBJ2-1 TRBD2 TRBV9 CASSHPEAGGPRNEQFF
TRBJ1-4 TRBD1 TRBV5-1 CASRRTGGWGPNEKLFF
TRBJ1-5 - TRBV27 CASSPSVGGNQPQHF
TRBJ2-1 TRBD2 TRBV5-1 CASSLVAGAVNEQFF
TRBJ2-7 TRBD1 TRBV28 CASSRDRVPYEQYF
TRBJ2-3 - TRBV4-3 CASSQHHGDTQYF
TRBJ2-1 TRBD1 TRBV11-3 CASSLGDSINNNEQFF
TRBJ2-5 - TRBV2 CASSGQETQYF
TRBJ2-5 TRBD2 TRBV2 CASVGLAGGLQETQYF
TRBJ2-3 - TRBV5-1 CASSLVADADTQYF
TRBJ1-2 - TRBV6-4 CASSDGRSIGGYTF
TRBJ2-1 - TRBV13 CASSPQRANEQFF
TRBJ1-4 - TRBV5-1 CASSSRDFKEKLFF
TRBJ1-4 - TRBV10-3 CAISESGPFNEKLFF
TRBJ2-6 - TRBV5-1 CATGTLLSGANVLTF
TRBJ2-7 - TRBV15 CATSRVRGRANEQYF
TRBJ2-4 TRBD1 TRBV18 CASSATGQLAKNIQYF
TRBJ2-2 - TRBV7-8 CASSLSGLGTGELFF